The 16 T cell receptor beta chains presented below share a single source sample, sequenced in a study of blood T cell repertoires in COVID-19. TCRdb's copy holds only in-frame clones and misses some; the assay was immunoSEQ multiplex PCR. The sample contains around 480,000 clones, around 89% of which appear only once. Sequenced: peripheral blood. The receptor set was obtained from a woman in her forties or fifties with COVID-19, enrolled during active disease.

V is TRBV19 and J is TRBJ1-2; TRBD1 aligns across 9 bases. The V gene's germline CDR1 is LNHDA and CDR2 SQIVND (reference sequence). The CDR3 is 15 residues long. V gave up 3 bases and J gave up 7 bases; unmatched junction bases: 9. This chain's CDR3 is CASSMTGSTGGGYTF. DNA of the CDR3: TGTGCCAGTAGTATGACTGGGTCGACAGGGGGTGGCTACACCTTC.

CDR3 residues: CASSWGLAGSGGELFF. DNA for the CDR3: TGTGCCAGCAGTTGGGGACTAGCGGGTTCGGGTGGGGAGCTGTTTTTT. The chain couples TRBV6-5 to TRBJ2-2; 12 bases are shared with TRBD2. V was pared by 4 bases and J by 8 bases, with 8 bases of the junction left unmatched. The CDR3 covers 16 residues. CDR1 MNHEY and CDR2 SVGAGI come from the germline V gene.

As DNA, the CDR3 is TGCGCCAGCAGCCCGGGAGGGCAGACTACCTATGGCTACACCTTC. Translation gives CASSPGGQTTYGYTF. The rearrangement links TRBV5-1 to TRBJ1-2; D gene ambiguous. Germline values: CDR1 SGHRS, CDR2 YFSETQ. Trimming stripped 4 bases from V and 4 bases from J, with 17 bases between. This CDR3 has 15 residues.

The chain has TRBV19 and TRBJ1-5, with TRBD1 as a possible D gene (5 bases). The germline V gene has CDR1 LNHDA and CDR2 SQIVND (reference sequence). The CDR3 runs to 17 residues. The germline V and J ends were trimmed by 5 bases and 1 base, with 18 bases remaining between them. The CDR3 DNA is TGTGCCAGTAGTTTCGCCTTGTGGGGGAGGAGCAATCAGCCCCAGCATTTT. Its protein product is CASSFALWGRSNQPQHF.

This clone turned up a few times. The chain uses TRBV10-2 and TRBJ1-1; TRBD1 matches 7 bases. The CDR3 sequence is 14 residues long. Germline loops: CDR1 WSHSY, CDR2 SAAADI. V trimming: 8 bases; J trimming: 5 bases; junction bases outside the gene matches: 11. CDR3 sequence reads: CASGDRHRGTEAFF. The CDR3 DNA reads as TGCGCCAGCGGGGACAGACATAGGGGGACTGAAGCTTTCTTT.

Here the CDR3 DNA reads TGCAGTGCTAGCGGACAGGTCGAGCAGTACTTC. It specifies CSASGQVEQYF. The rearrangement links TRBV20-1 to TRBJ2-7; 7 bases are a match to TRBD1. V lost 3 bases, J lost 6 bases, and 2 bases stayed unmatched. The CDR3 spans 11 residues. Germline assignment: CDR1 DFQATT and CDR2 SNEGSKA (reference sequence).

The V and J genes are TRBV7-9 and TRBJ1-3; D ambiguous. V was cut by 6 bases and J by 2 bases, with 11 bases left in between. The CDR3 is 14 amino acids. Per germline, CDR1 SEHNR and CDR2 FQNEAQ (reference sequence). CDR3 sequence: CASRRDTTGNTIYF. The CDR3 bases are TGTGCCAGCAGGAGGGATACTACTGGAAACACCATATATTTT.

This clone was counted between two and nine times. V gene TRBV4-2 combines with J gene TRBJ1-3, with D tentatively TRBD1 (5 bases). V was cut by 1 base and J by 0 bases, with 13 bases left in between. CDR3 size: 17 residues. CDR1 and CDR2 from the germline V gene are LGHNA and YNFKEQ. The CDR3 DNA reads TGTGCCAGCAGCCAAGGGTTGGGGGACTCCTCTGGAAACACCATATATTTT. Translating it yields CASSQGLGDSSGNTIYF.

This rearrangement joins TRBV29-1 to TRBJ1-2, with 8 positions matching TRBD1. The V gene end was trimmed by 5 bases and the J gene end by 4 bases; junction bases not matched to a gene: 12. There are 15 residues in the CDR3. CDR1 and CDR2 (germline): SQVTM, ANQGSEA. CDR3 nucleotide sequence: TGCAGCGTTCCGGACAGGGCGAGGGGTGGCTATGGCTACACCTTC. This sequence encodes CSVPDRARGGYGYTF. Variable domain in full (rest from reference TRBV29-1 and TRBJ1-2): SAVISQKPSRDICQRGTSLTIQCQVDSQVTMMFWYRQQPGQSLTLIATANQGSEATYESGFVIDKFPISRPNLTFSTLTVSNMSPEDSSIYLCSVPDRARGGYGYTFGSGTRLTVV.

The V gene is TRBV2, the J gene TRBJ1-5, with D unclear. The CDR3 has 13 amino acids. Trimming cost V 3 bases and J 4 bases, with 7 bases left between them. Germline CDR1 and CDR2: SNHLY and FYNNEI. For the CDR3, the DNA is TGTGCCAGCAGTGACGGGAGGAATCAGCCCCAGCATTTT. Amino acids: CASSDGRNQPQHF.

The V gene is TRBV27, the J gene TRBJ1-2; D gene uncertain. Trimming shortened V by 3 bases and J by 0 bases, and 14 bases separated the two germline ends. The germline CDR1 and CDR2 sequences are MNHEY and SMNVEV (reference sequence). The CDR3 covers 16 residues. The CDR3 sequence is CASSLRTAPANYGYTF. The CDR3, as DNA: TGTGCCAGCAGTTTGCGAACAGCCCCCGCTAACTATGGCTACACCTTC.

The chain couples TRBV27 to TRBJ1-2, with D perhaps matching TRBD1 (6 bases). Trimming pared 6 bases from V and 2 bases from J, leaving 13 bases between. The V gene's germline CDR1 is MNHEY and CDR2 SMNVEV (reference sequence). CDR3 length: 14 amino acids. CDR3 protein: CASSPGQINYGYTF. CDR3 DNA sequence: TGTGCCAGCAGCCCCGGACAGATCAACTATGGCTACACCTTC.

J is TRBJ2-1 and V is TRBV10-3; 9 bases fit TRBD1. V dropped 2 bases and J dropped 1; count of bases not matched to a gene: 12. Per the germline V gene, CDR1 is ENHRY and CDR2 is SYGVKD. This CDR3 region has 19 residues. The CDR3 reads CAISETDRGGAGSYNEQFF. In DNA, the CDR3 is TGTGCCATCAGTGAGACGGACAGGGGCGGGGCGGGGTCCTACAATGAGCAGTTCTTC.

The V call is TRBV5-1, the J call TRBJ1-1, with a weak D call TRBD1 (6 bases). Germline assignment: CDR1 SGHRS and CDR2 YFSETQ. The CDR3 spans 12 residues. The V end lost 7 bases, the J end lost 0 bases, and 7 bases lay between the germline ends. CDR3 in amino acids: CASQGMNTEAFF. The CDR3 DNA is TGCGCCAGCCAGGGGATGAACACTGAAGCTTTCTTT.

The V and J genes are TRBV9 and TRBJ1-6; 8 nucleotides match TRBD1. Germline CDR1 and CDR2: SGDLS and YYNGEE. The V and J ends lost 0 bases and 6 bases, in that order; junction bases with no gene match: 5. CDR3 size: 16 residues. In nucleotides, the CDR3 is TGTGCCAGCAGCGTAGAAGGGGGACAGGTTAATTCACCCCTCCACTTT. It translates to CASSVEGGQVNSPLHF.

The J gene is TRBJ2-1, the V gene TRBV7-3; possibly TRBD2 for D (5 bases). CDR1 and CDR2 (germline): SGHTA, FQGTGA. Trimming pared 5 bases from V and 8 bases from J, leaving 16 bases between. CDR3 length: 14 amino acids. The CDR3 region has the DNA TGTGCCAGCAGCGCTACGCGTAGTAGCGATGAGCAGTTCTTC. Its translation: CASSATRSSDEQFF.